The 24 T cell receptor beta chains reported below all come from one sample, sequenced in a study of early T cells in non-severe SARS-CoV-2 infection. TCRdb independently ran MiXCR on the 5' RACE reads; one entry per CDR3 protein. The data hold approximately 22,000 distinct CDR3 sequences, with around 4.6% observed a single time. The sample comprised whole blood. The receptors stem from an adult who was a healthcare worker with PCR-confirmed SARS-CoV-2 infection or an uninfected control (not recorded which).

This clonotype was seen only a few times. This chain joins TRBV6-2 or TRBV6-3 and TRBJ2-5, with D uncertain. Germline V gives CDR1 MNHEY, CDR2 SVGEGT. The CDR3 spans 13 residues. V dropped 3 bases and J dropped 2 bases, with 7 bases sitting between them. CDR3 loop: CASSYRVQETQYF. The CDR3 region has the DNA TGTGCCAGCAGTTATAGGGTTCAAGAGACCCAGTACTTC.

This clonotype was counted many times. CDR3 in amino acids: CASSHFKTDNEQFF. CDR3 nucleotide sequence: TGTGCCAGCAGCCACTTCAAGACGGACAATGAGCAGTTCTTC. The V gene is TRBV7-6, the J gene TRBJ2-1, with D unclear. The CDR3 is made up of 14 amino acids. Trimming removed 5 bases from V and 5 bases from J, with 13 bases in between. Per germline, CDR1 SGHVS and CDR2 FNYEAQ.

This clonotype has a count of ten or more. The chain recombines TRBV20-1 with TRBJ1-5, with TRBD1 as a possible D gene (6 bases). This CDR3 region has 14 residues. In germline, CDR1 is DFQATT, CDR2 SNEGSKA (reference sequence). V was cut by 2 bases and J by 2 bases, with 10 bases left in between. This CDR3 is CSARTGMGNQPQHF. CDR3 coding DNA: TGCAGTGCTAGAACAGGGATGGGCAATCAGCCCCAGCATTTT.

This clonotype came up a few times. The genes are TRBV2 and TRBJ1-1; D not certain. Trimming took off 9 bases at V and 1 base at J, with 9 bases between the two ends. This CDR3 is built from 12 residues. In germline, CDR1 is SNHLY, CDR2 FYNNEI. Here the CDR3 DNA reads TGTGCCAGTCGGTGGGCGAACACTGAAGCTTTCTTT. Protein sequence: CASRWANTEAFF.

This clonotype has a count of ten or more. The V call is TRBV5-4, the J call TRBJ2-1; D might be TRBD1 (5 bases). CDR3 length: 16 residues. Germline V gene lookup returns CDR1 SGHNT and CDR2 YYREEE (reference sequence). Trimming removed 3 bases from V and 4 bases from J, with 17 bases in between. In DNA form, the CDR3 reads TGTGCCAGCAGCTCGTGGGGAACTGGGGCTTACAATGAGCAGTTCTTC. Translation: CASSSWGTGAYNEQFF.

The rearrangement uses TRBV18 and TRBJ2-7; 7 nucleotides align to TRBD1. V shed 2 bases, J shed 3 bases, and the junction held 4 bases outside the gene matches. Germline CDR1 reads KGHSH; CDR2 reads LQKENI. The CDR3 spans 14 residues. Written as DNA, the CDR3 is TGTGCCAGCTCACCAGGGACAGACCGCTACGAGCAGTACTTC. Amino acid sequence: CASSPGTDRYEQYF.

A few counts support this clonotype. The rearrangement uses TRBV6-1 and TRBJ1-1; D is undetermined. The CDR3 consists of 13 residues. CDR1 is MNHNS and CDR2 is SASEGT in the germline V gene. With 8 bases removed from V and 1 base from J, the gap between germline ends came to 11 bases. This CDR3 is CASSRTTNTEAFF. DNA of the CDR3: TGTGCCAGCTCCAGGACCACGAACACTGAAGCTTTCTTT.

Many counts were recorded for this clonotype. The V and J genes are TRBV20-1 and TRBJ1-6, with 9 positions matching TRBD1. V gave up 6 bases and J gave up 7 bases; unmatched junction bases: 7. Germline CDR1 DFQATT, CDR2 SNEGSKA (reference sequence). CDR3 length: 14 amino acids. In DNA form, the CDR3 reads TGCAGTGCGAGACGGGACAGGGACAATTCACCCCTCCACTTT. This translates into CSARRDRDNSPLHF.

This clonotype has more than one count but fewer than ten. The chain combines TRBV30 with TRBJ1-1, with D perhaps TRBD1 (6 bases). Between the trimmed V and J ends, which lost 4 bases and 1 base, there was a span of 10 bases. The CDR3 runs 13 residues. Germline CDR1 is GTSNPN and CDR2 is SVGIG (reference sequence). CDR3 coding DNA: TGTGCCTGGAACCCGGACAGGAACACTGAAGCTTTCTTT. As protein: CAWNPDRNTEAFF.

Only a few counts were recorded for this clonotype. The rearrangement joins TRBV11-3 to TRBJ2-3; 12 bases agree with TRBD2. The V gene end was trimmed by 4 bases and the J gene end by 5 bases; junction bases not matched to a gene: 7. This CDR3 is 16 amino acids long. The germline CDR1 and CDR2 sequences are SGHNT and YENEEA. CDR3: CASSSTSGGRRDTQYF. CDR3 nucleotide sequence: TGTGCCAGCAGCTCGACTAGCGGGGGTCGGCGAGATACGCAGTATTTT.

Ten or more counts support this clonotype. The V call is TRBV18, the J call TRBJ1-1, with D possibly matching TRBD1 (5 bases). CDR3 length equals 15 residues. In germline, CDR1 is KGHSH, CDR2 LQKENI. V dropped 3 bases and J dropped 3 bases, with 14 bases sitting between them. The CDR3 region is CASSPGGGSDTEAFF. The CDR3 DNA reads TGTGCCAGCTCACCCGGGGGGGGGTCCGACACTGAAGCTTTCTTT. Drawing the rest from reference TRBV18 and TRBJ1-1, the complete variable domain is NAGVMQNPRHLVRRRGQEARLRCSPMKGHSHVYWYRQLPEEGLKFMVYLQKENIIDESGMPKERFSAEFPKEGPSILRIQQVVRGDSAAYFCASSPGGGSDTEAFFGQGTRLTVV.

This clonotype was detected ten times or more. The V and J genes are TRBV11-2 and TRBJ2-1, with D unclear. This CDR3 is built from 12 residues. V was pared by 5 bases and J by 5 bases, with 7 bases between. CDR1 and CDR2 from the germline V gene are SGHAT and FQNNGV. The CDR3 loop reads CASSLTNNEQFF. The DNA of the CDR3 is TGTGCCAGCAGCCTGACAAACAATGAGCAGTTCTTC.

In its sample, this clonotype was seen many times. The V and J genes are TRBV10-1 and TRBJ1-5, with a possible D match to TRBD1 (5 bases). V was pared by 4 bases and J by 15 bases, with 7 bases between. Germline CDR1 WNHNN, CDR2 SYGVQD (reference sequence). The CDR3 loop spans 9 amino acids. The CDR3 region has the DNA TGCGCCAGCAGTGGAGGGGTGCATTTT. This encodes CASSGGVHF.

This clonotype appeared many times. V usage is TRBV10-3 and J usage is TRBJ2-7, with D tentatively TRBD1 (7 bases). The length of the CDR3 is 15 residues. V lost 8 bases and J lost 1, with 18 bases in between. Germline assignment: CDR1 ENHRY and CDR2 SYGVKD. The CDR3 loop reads CAIGRTGPLSYEQYF. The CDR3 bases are TGTGCCATCGGGAGGACAGGACCTCTTTCCTACGAGCAGTACTTC.

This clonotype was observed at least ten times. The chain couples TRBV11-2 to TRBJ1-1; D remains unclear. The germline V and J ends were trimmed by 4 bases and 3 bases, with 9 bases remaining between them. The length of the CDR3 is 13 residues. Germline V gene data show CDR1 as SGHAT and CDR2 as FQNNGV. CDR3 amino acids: CASSSQRDTEAFF. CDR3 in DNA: TGTGCCAGCAGCTCCCAAAGGGACACTGAAGCTTTCTTT.

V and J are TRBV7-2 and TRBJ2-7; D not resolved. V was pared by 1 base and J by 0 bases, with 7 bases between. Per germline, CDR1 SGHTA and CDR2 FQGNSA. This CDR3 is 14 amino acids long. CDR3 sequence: CASSLGVGSYEQYF. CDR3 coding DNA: TGTGCCAGCAGCTTAGGGGTCGGCTCCTACGAGCAGTACTTC.

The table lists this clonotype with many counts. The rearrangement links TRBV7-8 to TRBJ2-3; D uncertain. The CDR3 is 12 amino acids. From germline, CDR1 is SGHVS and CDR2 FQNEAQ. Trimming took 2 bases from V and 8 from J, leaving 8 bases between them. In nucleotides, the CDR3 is TGTGCCAGCAGCTTACCGAGCGTTACGCAGTATTTT. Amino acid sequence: CASSLPSVTQYF. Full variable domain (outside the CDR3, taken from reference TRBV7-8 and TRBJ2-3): GAGVSQSPRYKVAKRGQDVALRCDPISGHVSLFWYQQALGQGPEFLTYFQNEAQLDKSGLPSDRFFAERPEGSVSTLKIQRTQQEDSAVYLCASSLPSVTQYFGPGTRLTVL.

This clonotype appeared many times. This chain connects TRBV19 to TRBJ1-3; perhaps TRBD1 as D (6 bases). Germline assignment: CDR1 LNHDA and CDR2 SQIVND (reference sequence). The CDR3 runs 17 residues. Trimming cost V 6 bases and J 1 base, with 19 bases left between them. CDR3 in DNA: TGTGCCAGTAGCGAACGACAAGGGGGAAGGTCTGGAAACACCATATATTTT. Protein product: CASSERQGGRSGNTIYF.

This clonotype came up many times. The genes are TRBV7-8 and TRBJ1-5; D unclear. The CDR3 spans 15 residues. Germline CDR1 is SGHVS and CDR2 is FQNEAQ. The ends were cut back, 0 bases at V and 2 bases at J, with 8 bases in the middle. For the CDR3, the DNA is TGTGCCAGCAGCTTAGCTGGGTTGCGCAATCAGCCCCAGCATTTT. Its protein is CASSLAGLRNQPQHF.

Here the CDR3 DNA reads TGCGCCAGCAGCCAAGATGGCAGAGGACTAGCGGGGTACAATGAGCAGTTCTTC. Protein product: CASSQDGRGLAGYNEQFF. This sequence joins TRBV4-3 and TRBJ2-1; 12 bases are shared with TRBD2. The trim removed 0 bases at V and 4 bases at J, leaving 7 bases unmatched. The V gene's germline CDR1 is LGHNA and CDR2 YSLEER. The CDR3 is 18 residues long.

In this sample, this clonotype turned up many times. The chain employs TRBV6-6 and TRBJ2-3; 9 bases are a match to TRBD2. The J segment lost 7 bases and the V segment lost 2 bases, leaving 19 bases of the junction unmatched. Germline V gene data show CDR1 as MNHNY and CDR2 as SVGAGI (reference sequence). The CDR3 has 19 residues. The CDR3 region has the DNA TGTGCCAGCAGTTACGGAGCGGGGGGCCGACAAAAGGCCCTTTATACGCAGTATTTT. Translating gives CASSYGAGGRQKALYTQYF.

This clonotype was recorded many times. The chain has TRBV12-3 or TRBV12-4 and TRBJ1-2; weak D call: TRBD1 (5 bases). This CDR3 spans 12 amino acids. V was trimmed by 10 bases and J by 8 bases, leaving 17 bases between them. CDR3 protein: CATPRGTFGYTF. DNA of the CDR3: TGTGCCACCCCCCGGGGGACGTTCGGCTACACCTTC.

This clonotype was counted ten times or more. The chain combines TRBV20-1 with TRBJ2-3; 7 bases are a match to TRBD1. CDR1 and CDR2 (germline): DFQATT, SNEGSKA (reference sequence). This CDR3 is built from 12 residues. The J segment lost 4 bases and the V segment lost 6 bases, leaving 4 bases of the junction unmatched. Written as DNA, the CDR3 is TGCAGTGCCCCCGGGACAGCAGATACGCAGTATTTT. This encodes CSAPGTADTQYF.

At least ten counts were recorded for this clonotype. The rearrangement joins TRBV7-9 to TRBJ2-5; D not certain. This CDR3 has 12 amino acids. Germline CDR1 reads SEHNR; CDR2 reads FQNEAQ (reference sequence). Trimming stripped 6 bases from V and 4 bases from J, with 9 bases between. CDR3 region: CASRPPRETQYF. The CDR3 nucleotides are TGTGCCAGCAGACCCCCTCGAGAGACCCAGTACTTC.